This T cell receptor beta chain was documented in a study of regulatory T cells in long-lasting Graves disease. The study, taken as a whole, reports: Authors noted too few samples as a limitation.

The time point here: newly diagnosed GD, antithyroid drugs for less than 3 months. There was RNA extracted from PBMCs, and the TCR library was made from it. Germline CDR1 SGHRS, CDR2 YFSETQ. With 6 bases removed from V and 1 base from J, the gap between germline ends came to 10 bases. The CDR3 has 13 residues. Building of the TCR beta libraries involved iRepertoire HTBI primers and Arm-PCR of CDR3 regions. TCRdb re-derived calls from the multiplex PCR reads in MiXCR, one entry per CDR3 protein. The sample consists of over 500,000 distinct CDR3 sequences, 16% of them appearing once. This clonotype has at least ten counts. Its specificity is unknown. These data were likewise used in another study, on T cells in Graves' hyperthyroidism and ophthalmopathy.

The sequence derives from a man younger than 30 with Graves disease. The genes are TRBV5-1 and TRBJ2-5, with D uncertain. The source material was peripheral blood mononuclear cells (PBMCs), sampled at new diagnosis, from a patient treated with antithyroid drugs. The CDR3 is CASTSAAQETQYF. The CDR3 coding sequence is TGCGCCAGCACGAGTGCAGCCCAAGAGACCCAGTACTTC.